This is a list of T cell receptor beta chains from one sample in a study of T cells in Graves' hyperthyroidism and ophthalmopathy. TCRdb reprocessed the multiplex PCR reads with MiXCR, giving one entry per CDR3 protein. Of around 560,000 distinct CDR3 sequences in the sample, roughly 17% were seen once. The sequencing input was blood. The receptors were gathered from a woman younger than 30 with Graves' hyperthyroidism. The CDR3 runs from the conserved cysteine through the conserved F or W. The order of the fields is clone size, J gene, V gene, D gene, CDR3 protein, CDR3 DNA. A D gene is named only where the DNA matches it firmly. Expanded clones get a size class; other rows say once, few or many, or leave the size out.

abundance: .; j_gene: TRBJ2-7; v_gene: TRBV6-1; d_gene: .; CDR3aa: CASSEDQGGSYEQYF; CDR3nt: TGTGCCAGCAGTGAAGATCAGGGGGGAAGCTACGAGCAGTACTTC
abundance: .; j_gene: TRBJ1-1; v_gene: TRBV15; d_gene: TRBD1; CDR3aa: CATSRHITGTGDTEALF; CDR3nt: TGTGCCACCAGCAGGCATATCACCGGGACAGGGGATACTGAAGCTCTCTTT
abundance: many; j_gene: TRBJ1-4; v_gene: TRBV18; d_gene: .; CDR3aa: CASSLGDTATNEKLFF; CDR3nt: TGTGCCAGCTCTCTTGGGGACACAGCAACTAATGAAAAACTGTTTTTT
abundance: many; j_gene: TRBJ2-3; v_gene: TRBV6-2/TRBV6-3; d_gene: .; CDR3aa: CASSRGGWTDTQYF; CDR3nt: TGTGCCAGCAGCAGGGGGGGTTGGACAGATACGCAGTATTTT
abundance: many; j_gene: TRBJ1-5; v_gene: TRBV29-1; d_gene: .; CDR3aa: CSVSGGIGSNQPQHF; CDR3nt: TGCAGCGTCTCTGGGGGAATTGGTAGCAATCAGCCCCAGCATTTT
abundance: few; j_gene: TRBJ2-5; v_gene: TRBV28; d_gene: .; CDR3aa: CASSPRGAGETQYF; CDR3nt: TGTGCCAGCAGTCCGAGGGGGGCCGGGGAGACCCAGTACTTC
abundance: once; j_gene: TRBJ1-1; v_gene: TRBV4-2; d_gene: .; CDR3aa: CASSQPSGMNTEAFF; CDR3nt: TGTGCCAGCAGCCAACCCTCGGGAATGAACACTGAAGCTTTCTTT
abundance: few; j_gene: TRBJ2-7; v_gene: TRBV16; d_gene: .; CDR3aa: CASSQTGPYEQYF; CDR3nt: TGTGCCAGCAGCCAAACAGGCCCCTACGAGCAGTACTTC
abundance: many; j_gene: TRBJ1-1; v_gene: TRBV5-6; d_gene: .; CDR3aa: CASSLEMQAEAFF; CDR3nt: TGTGCCAGCAGCTTGGAAATGCAGGCTGAAGCTTTCTTT
abundance: few; j_gene: TRBJ2-5; v_gene: TRBV29-1; d_gene: TRBD1; CDR3aa: CSVGGQGWGETQYF; CDR3nt: TGCAGCGTTGGGGGACAGGGTTGGGGGGAGACCCAGTACTTC
abundance: .; j_gene: TRBJ2-5; v_gene: TRBV15; d_gene: .; CDR3aa: CATSRELRGRETQYF; CDR3nt: TGTGCCACCAGCAGAGAGTTAAGGGGCCGGGAGACCCAGTACTTC
abundance: many; j_gene: TRBJ2-1; v_gene: TRBV7-2; d_gene: TRBD2; CDR3aa: CASTSGLAGGNEQFF; CDR3nt: TGTGCCAGCACCTCGGGACTAGCGGGAGGCAATGAGCAGTTCTTC
abundance: few; j_gene: TRBJ1-5; v_gene: TRBV4-3; d_gene: .; CDR3aa: CASSQDRGYQPQHF; CDR3nt: TGCGCCAGCAGCCAAGATCGCGGGTATCAGCCCCAGCATTTT
abundance: many; j_gene: TRBJ2-1; v_gene: TRBV29-1; d_gene: TRBD2; CDR3aa: CSVVVSSGRAFYNEQFF; CDR3nt: TGCAGCGTTGTTGTTTCTAGCGGGAGGGCCTTCTACAATGAGCAGTTCTTC
abundance: .; j_gene: TRBJ2-7; v_gene: TRBV2; d_gene: TRBD2; CDR3aa: CASSPDRGGLYEQYF; CDR3nt: TGTGCCAGCAGTCCAGACCGGGGGGGCCTCTACGAGCAGTACTTC
abundance: few; j_gene: TRBJ2-1; v_gene: TRBV10-3; d_gene: .; CDR3aa: CAISVEKPWGYNEQFF; CDR3nt: TGTGCCATCAGTGTAGAGAAACCGTGGGGCTACAATGAGCAGTTCTTC
abundance: many; j_gene: TRBJ2-3; v_gene: TRBV20-1; d_gene: .; CDR3aa: CSARVGEPRDTQYF; CDR3nt: TGCAGTGCTAGAGTGGGTGAGCCCCGAGATACGCAGTATTTT
abundance: few; j_gene: TRBJ1-6; v_gene: TRBV6-2/TRBV6-3; d_gene: TRBD1; CDR3aa: CATSIGTGGPYSPLHF; CDR3nt: TGTGCCACCTCCATAGGGACAGGGGGTCCGTATTCACCCCTCCACTTT
abundance: few; j_gene: TRBJ2-3; v_gene: TRBV28; d_gene: .; CDR3aa: CASRNDLQMTDTQYF; CDR3nt: TGTGCCAGCAGGAACGATCTACAGATGACAGATACGCAGTATTTT
abundance: .; j_gene: TRBJ2-7; v_gene: TRBV14; d_gene: TRBD2; CDR3aa: CASSQDSGSLHEQYF; CDR3nt: TGTGCCAGCAGCCAAGATAGCGGGAGTCTCCACGAGCAGTACTTC
abundance: many; j_gene: TRBJ1-2; v_gene: TRBV20-1; d_gene: .; CDR3aa: CTIQRLSNYGYTF; CDR3nt: TGCACCATACAAAGGCTTTCTAACTATGGCTACACCTTC
abundance: many; j_gene: TRBJ2-5; v_gene: TRBV7-8; d_gene: TRBD2; CDR3aa: CASSWERGRGETQYF; CDR3nt: TGTGCCAGCAGCTGGGAGCGGGGCCGAGGGGAGACCCAGTACTTC
abundance: many; j_gene: TRBJ1-2; v_gene: TRBV12-3/TRBV12-4; d_gene: TRBD1; CDR3aa: CASSFIGGSGYTF; CDR3nt: TGTGCCAGCAGTTTCATAGGGGGCAGTGGCTACACCTTC
abundance: .; j_gene: TRBJ2-4; v_gene: TRBV19; d_gene: TRBD1; CDR3aa: CASSPAQFGTGINIQYF; CDR3nt: TGTGCCAGTAGTCCAGCACAATTCGGGACAGGGATAAACATTCAGTACTTC
abundance: few; j_gene: TRBJ1-6; v_gene: TRBV5-6; d_gene: TRBD1; CDR3aa: CASTHRGRRNSPLHF; CDR3nt: TGTGCCAGCACCCACAGGGGGCGTAGAAATTCACCCCTCCACTTT
abundance: .; j_gene: TRBJ1-1; v_gene: TRBV20-1; d_gene: .; CDR3aa: CSAPRTLNTEAFF; CDR3nt: TGCAGTGCTCCCCGGACCTTGAACACTGAAGCTTTCTTT
abundance: many; j_gene: TRBJ2-1; v_gene: TRBV20-1; d_gene: .; CDR3aa: CSARELQLGEQFF; CDR3nt: TGCAGTGCTAGAGAGTTGCAACTAGGTGAGCAGTTCTTC
abundance: .; j_gene: TRBJ2-7; v_gene: TRBV27; d_gene: .; CDR3aa: CASSAREPRIYEQYF; CDR3nt: TGTGCCAGCAGTGCTCGGGAGCCCCGGATTTACGAGCAGTACTTC
abundance: many; j_gene: TRBJ2-5; v_gene: TRBV13; d_gene: .; CDR3aa: CASSLGRDKTQYF; CDR3nt: TGTGCCAGCAGCTTAGGCAGGGATAAGACCCAGTACTTC
abundance: .; j_gene: TRBJ2-3; v_gene: TRBV12-3/TRBV12-4; d_gene: TRBD1; CDR3aa: CASSLAQSTGWNTDTQYF; CDR3nt: TGTGCCAGCAGTTTAGCGCAATCGACAGGGTGGAACACAGATACGCAGTATTTT
abundance: few; j_gene: TRBJ1-5; v_gene: TRBV20-1; d_gene: TRBD1; CDR3aa: CSAGPDMGQGGQPQHF; CDR3nt: TGCAGTGCTGGTCCTGATATGGGACAGGGGGGTCAGCCCCAGCATTTT
abundance: many; j_gene: TRBJ1-5; v_gene: TRBV2; d_gene: .; CDR3aa: CASRSDSGAQPQHF; CDR3nt: TGTGCCAGCAGATCCGACAGTGGGGCTCAGCCCCAGCATTTT
abundance: .; j_gene: TRBJ2-1; v_gene: TRBV5-6; d_gene: TRBD2; CDR3aa: CASTPMFGGRVPYNEQFF; CDR3nt: TGTGCCAGCACCCCGATGTTCGGCGGGAGGGTGCCCTACAATGAGCAGTTCTTC
abundance: few; j_gene: TRBJ2-4; v_gene: TRBV27; d_gene: .; CDR3aa: CASSSVFLAGKNIQYF; CDR3nt: TGTGCCAGCAGTTCTGTTTTCTTGGCGGGCAAAAACATTCAGTACTTC
abundance: few; j_gene: TRBJ1-2; v_gene: TRBV6-2/TRBV6-3; d_gene: TRBD1; CDR3aa: CASKRGQDGYTF; CDR3nt: TGTGCCAGCAAAAGGGGGCAAGATGGCTACACCTTC
abundance: .; j_gene: TRBJ1-2; v_gene: TRBV25-1; d_gene: TRBD1; CDR3aa: CASSGPGTGRNGYTF; CDR3nt: TGTGCCAGCAGTGGCCCCGGGACAGGGAGAAATGGCTACACCTTC
abundance: few; j_gene: TRBJ1-2; v_gene: TRBV6-5; d_gene: TRBD1; CDR3aa: CASSYSVRGPGDGYTF; CDR3nt: TGTGCCAGCAGTTACTCGGTCAGGGGGCCCGGAGATGGCTACACCTTC
abundance: .; j_gene: TRBJ2-1; v_gene: TRBV20-1; d_gene: TRBD2; CDR3aa: CSQLGVAAGVSPSYNEQFF; CDR3nt: TGCAGCCAACTAGGGGTGGCAGCGGGAGTTTCTCCGTCCTACAATGAGCAGTTCTTC
abundance: many; j_gene: TRBJ1-6; v_gene: TRBV6-1; d_gene: .; CDR3aa: CASSERDGENSPLHF; CDR3nt: TGTGCCAGCAGTGAAAGGGACGGCGAAAATTCACCCCTCCACTTT
abundance: many; j_gene: TRBJ2-3; v_gene: TRBV20-1; d_gene: TRBD1; CDR3aa: CSARLGQGNTDTQYF; CDR3nt: TGCAGTGCTAGACTAGGACAGGGGAACACAGATACGCAGTATTTT
abundance: few; j_gene: TRBJ2-3; v_gene: TRBV9; d_gene: .; CDR3aa: CASSVGLTGALADTQYF; CDR3nt: TGTGCCAGCAGCGTAGGGCTAACGGGGGCCCTGGCAGATACGCAGTATTTT
abundance: many; j_gene: TRBJ1-1; v_gene: TRBV20-1; d_gene: .; CDR3aa: CSARAGNTEAFF; CDR3nt: TGCAGTGCTAGGGCAGGGAACACTGAAGCTTTCTTT
abundance: .; j_gene: TRBJ2-7; v_gene: TRBV9; d_gene: .; CDR3aa: CASSPLGGSKSDEQYF; CDR3nt: TGTGCCAGCAGCCCTCTTGGGGGGTCAAAATCTGACGAGCAGTACTTC
abundance: .; j_gene: TRBJ1-4; v_gene: TRBV4-1; d_gene: .; CDR3aa: CASSQELIGGRANEKLFF; CDR3nt: TGCGCCAGCAGCCAAGAATTAATAGGTGGCAGAGCGAATGAAAAACTGTTTTTT
abundance: few; j_gene: TRBJ2-5; v_gene: TRBV4-1; d_gene: .; CDR3aa: CASSQISGTPGTQYF; CDR3nt: TGCGCCAGCAGCCAAATCTCAGGGACCCCCGGGACCCAGTACTTC